This T cell receptor (beta chain) was captured by sequencing in a study of blood T cell repertoires in COVID-19 (TCRdb year 2020). Regarding the research as a whole: Collaborator samples came from the United States, Italy and Spain and covered acute and convalescent phases of COVID-19. The samples were drawn from two sources: the first 160 participants of the ongoing ImmuneRACE study, and 1,200 or so subjects contributed by 6 global collaborators. Subjects who had been exposed to COVID-19, were actively infected with it, or had recovered from it provided the deeply sampled blood TCRbeta repertoires that made up the dataset. The material from the prospective study consisted of cDNA or gDNA derived from T cells, B-cell-depleted T cells, or PBMCs. The sample metadata nearly always contained a de-identified subject ID, COVID-19 status, age in years and sex. Where available, HLA class I and class II types were taken from metadata supplied by the sample provider and were not determined by assay-based typing. The repertoires were released in a freely available public database meant as a resource for research on the immune response to SARS-CoV-2.

Spanning cysteine to phenylalanine, the CDR3 consists of 15 amino acids. The entry retains the CDR3 DNA only, 45 bases that are in frame from base 1. Trimming removed 10 bases from V and 1 base from J, leaving 17 bases between the germline ends. The germline V gene provides CDR1 KGHDR and CDR2 SFDVKD. General conclusions and limits of the study: How much clinical and demographic metadata was included differed by source and by participant, and the metadata was provided uncurated.

TCRbeta CDR3 regions were amplified from genomic DNA using the immunoSEQ Assay, a bias-controlled multiplex PCR. On the study's bioinformatics: The number of nucleated cells in each sample was estimated from the amplification of reference gene primers within the assay. To quantify the absolute abundance of each unique TCRbeta CDR3 rearrangement, sequence reads were collapsed and filtered. For each sample, productive Simpson clonality was calculated by taking the square root of Simpson's diversity index across productive rearrangements. The clones in this table, taken by TCRdb from immuneACCESS, are in-frame only. Not every clone is retained; where verified, under half of the shortfall comes from an unresolved V gene, and the cause of the rest is unknown. V, J and clone size are taken as reported in that table, and D and trimming were inferred from the DNA itself. The sample table shows more than 130,000 clones, and more than 75% are seen once. Jointly, the top ten make up 3.5% to 4.5% of the sample.

For this clone: It has no known antigen specificity. No qualities accompany the bases; no much larger clone lies one base away.

The collaborating institutions used their own protocols to collect whole blood in K2EDTA tubes. For TCRbeta analysis, collaborators shipped samples in one of three forms: frozen whole blood, isolated PBMCs, or DNA extracted from either of those sample types. The origin of this receptor is a woman between 40 and 55 years old with acute or convalescent COVID-19. The sequence links TRBV24-1 to TRBJ2-3; tentative D gene TRBD2, with 6 bases matching. Sequencing used peripheral blood. The DNA sequence is TGTGCCACTAGCCCTGGAGGGGCGGGCACAGATACGCAGTATTTT. This codes for CATSPGGAGTDTQYF.